This T cell receptor (beta chain) was found in a study of vaccination and CD4 T cells after COVID-19. Study details: Each control was exposed to a CEFX pool, an HIV-1 Nef pool, or no peptide at all.

The sample's treatment: approximately 11-day PBMC culture with coronavirus spike peptide pools or control peptides (ViraFEST assay). With peptide pools, ViraFEST first expanded antigen-specific T cells and afterwards sequenced their TCRs. In the case of this clonotype: Its antigen is not identified.

Germline CDR1 is ENHRY and CDR2 is SYGVKD. V shed 2 bases and J shed 5 bases, with 9 bases lying between them. This CDR3 comprises 13 residues. The Oncomine TCR Beta short-read assay sequenced DNA from cultured CD4+ T cells. Researchers extracted genomic DNA from CD4+ T cells that had been cultured. MiXCR was run by TCRdb on the PCR reads, yielding one entry per CDR3 protein. The table records about 13,000 distinct CDR3 sequences, about 70% of them present only once. This clonotype originated in a human donor who received a COVID-19 vaccine. The chain recombines TRBV10-3 with TRBJ2-5; D is unclear. The specimen was CD4+ T cells from blood, cultured in vitro, collected after SARS-CoV-2 vaccination. As DNA, the CDR3 is TGTGCCATCAGTGAGGTTCAAGGGGAGACCCAGTACTTC. Translating gives CAISEVQGETQYF.